Below, 10 T cell receptor beta chains from the same sample are listed, as sequenced in a study of shared clonotypes between healthy human individuals. TCRdb's table, derived via immunoSEQ multiplex PCR, lists solely in-frame clones and lacks some. The table lists 2 million to 3 million clones, 93% of them singletons, with around 0.4% in the top ten. The sequenced material came from naive CD4+ T cells from PBMCs. Specified subset: CD45RA+ positively selected. These TCRs come from a man aged 18 to 29 in good health. Some clones in this sample may be carry-over from other donors' samples.

This clone was picked up a small number of times. V usage is TRBV12-5 and J usage is TRBJ1-5; D gene unclear. Germline values: CDR1 LGHNT, CDR2 FRNRAP. Trimming cost V 1 base and J 5 bases, with 3 bases left between them. The CDR3 extends over 12 amino acids. The CDR3 region is CASGLGDQPQHF. In DNA, the CDR3 is TGTGCTAGTGGTTTGGGCGATCAGCCCCAGCATTTT.

The chain combines TRBV9 with TRBJ2-1; D may match TRBD1 or TRBD2 (5 bases each). Between the trimmed V and J ends, which lost 0 bases and 13 bases, there was a span of 23 bases. The germline V gene has CDR1 SGDLS and CDR2 YYNGEE. The CDR3 totals 16 residues. The CDR3 sequence: CASSVGPREWAACQFF. The CDR3 nucleotides read TGTGCCAGCAGCGTAGGGCCCAGGGAGTGGGCAGCTTGTCAGTTCTTC.

The J gene is TRBJ1-1, the V gene TRBV27; D is uncertain. Trimming removed 4 bases at V and 10 bases at J, with 16 bases between. The germline V gene has CDR1 MNHEY and CDR2 SMNVEV (reference sequence). The CDR3 consists of 13 residues. CDR3 bases: TGTGCCAGCAGTTCTCCTGCCTTCCCCACAGCTTTCTTT. Translating gives CASSSPAFPTAFF.

The rearrangement uses TRBV5-1 and TRBJ1-1; 7 bases agree with TRBD1. Germline CDR1 is SGHRS and CDR2 is YFSETQ. This CDR3 is 14 amino acids long. J lost 0 bases, V lost 4 bases, and 3 bases had no gene match. The CDR3 spells CASSIQGMNTEAFF. CDR3 DNA sequence: TGCGCCAGCAGCATACAGGGGATGAACACTGAAGCTTTCTTT.

This chain links TRBV5-8 with TRBJ1-3, with unresolved D. Looked up from germline, CDR1 is SGHTS and CDR2 is YDEGEE. The CDR3 covers 15 residues. V lost 2 bases to trimming and J lost 1 base, with 10 bases between them. The CDR3 is CASSFFRLSGNTIYF. DNA for the CDR3: TGTGCCAGCAGCTTTTTCCGGTTATCTGGAAACACCATATATTTT.

V gene TRBV29-1 combines with J gene TRBJ2-3; 7 nucleotides line up with TRBD2. CDR1 is SQVTM and CDR2 is ANQGSEA in the germline V gene. V lost 5 bases to trimming and J lost 3 bases; unmatched junction nucleotides: 2. The CDR3 loop spans 12 amino acids. Here the CDR3 DNA reads TGCAGCGTTAGCGGGATAACAGATACGCAGTATTTT. This codes for CSVSGITDTQYF.

The count of this clone is one. V usage is TRBV19 and J usage is TRBJ1-2; D gene ambiguous. Per the germline V gene, CDR1 is LNHDA and CDR2 is SQIVND (reference sequence). This CDR3 is 15 amino acids long. Trimming removed 9 bases at V and 3 bases at J, with 20 bases between. In nucleotides, the CDR3 is TGTGCCAGCGGGTTTAATGGTCTCGGTGACTATGGCTACACCTTC. Protein: CASGFNGLGDYGYTF.

On this clone: The sample contains more than one DNA sequence encoding this CDR3. CDR3 protein: CAISESAVNQPQHF. The DNA for the CDR3 is TGTGCCATCAGTGAGTCGGCCGTCAATCAGCCCCAGCATTTT. The chain recombines TRBV10-3 with TRBJ1-5; D unclear. Germline V lookup: CDR1 ENHRY, CDR2 SYGVKD. Trimming took 0 bases from V and 3 from J, leaving 6 bases between them. The CDR3 spans 14 residues.

DNA for the CDR3: TGTGCCAGCAGCGTAGCAAGGGACAGGGGGCTGGACACTGAAGCTTTCTTT. Translated: CASSVARDRGLDTEAFF. The genes are TRBV9 and TRBJ1-1, with 12 nucleotides matching TRBD1. CDR1 and CDR2 (germline): SGDLS, YYNGEE. With 0 bases clipped from V and 3 bases from J, the junction kept 6 bases outside the gene matches. The length of the CDR3 is 17 residues.

A few counts support this clone. The genes are TRBV19 and TRBJ1-5, with D unclear. The CDR3 has 13 amino acids. Trimming stripped 4 bases from V and 4 bases from J, with 8 bases between. CDR1 and CDR2 from the germline V gene are LNHDA and SQIVND (reference sequence). The CDR3 protein is CASSTSRNQPQHF. CDR3 bases: TGTGCCAGTAGTACGTCTAGAAATCAGCCCCAGCATTTT.